What follows are 21 T cell receptor beta chains derived from one specimen sequenced in a study of OX40 agonist ivuxolimab in advanced cancers. Generated by immunoSEQ multiplex PCR, the TCRdb table keeps only in-frame clones and is missing some. The data hold tens of thousands of clones, with roughly nine tenths observed a single time. The sequenced sample was CD4+ or CD8+ T cells sorted from blood, obtained in a trial of the OX40 agonist ivuxolimab. These receptors came from an adult with an advanced solid tumor such as melanoma, head and neck, liver or kidney cancer.

This rearrangement joins TRBV2 to TRBJ2-7; D perhaps matches TRBD2 (5 bases). CDR1 and CDR2 (germline): SNHLY, FYNNEI. V shed 3 bases and J shed 2 bases, with 8 bases lying between them. The CDR3 has 13 amino acids. CDR3 sequence: CASSETGTYEQYF. In nucleotides, the CDR3 is TGTGCCAGCAGTGAGACGGGGACCTACGAGCAGTACTTC.

This rearrangement joins TRBV2 to TRBJ1-1; D might be TRBD1 (5 bases). V lost 10 bases, J lost 7 bases, and 10 bases lay in between. Germline V gene data show CDR1 as SNHLY and CDR2 as FYNNEI. CDR3 size: 10 residues. CDR3 amino acids: CATRQIEAFF. CDR3 nucleotide sequence: TGTGCCACCCGACAGATTGAAGCTTTCTTT.

The chain recombines TRBV27 with TRBJ1-5, with a tentative D call TRBD1 (6 bases). CDR1 MNHEY and CDR2 SMNVEV come from the germline V gene (reference sequence). With 6 bases removed from V and 9 bases from J, the gap between germline ends came to 21 bases. The CDR3 spans 15 residues. CDR3 nucleotide sequence: TGTGCCAGCAGCTGGACAGCGGGGCCGGGTGGGCCCCAGCATTTT. It is translated as CASSWTAGPGGPQHF.

The chain couples TRBV14 to TRBJ2-7; possibly TRBD2 for D (6 bases). V lost 3 bases and J lost 3, with 15 bases in between. The germline V gene encodes CDR1 SGHDN and CDR2 FVKESK. This CDR3 contains 15 residues. The chain's CDR3 is CASSQFSGSGYEQYF. CDR3 DNA: TGTGCCAGCAGCCAGTTCAGCGGGTCAGGCTACGAGCAGTACTTC.

This clone appeared once. This sequence joins TRBV4-3 and TRBJ2-7; no firm D call. The CDR3 has 13 amino acids. CDR1 LGHNA and CDR2 YSLEER come from the germline V gene. The V end lost 1 base, the J end lost 1 base, and 5 bases lay between the germline ends. The CDR3: CASSQGASYEQYF. CDR3 DNA: TGCGCCAGCAGCCAAGGGGCATCCTACGAGCAGTACTTC.

The chain uses TRBV5-1 and TRBJ1-4; 9 bases map to TRBD1. The trim removed 0 bases at V and 12 bases at J, leaving 0 bases unmatched. The CDR3 is 12 amino acids. Germline CDR1 reads SGHRS; CDR2 reads YFSETQ. CDR3 region: CASSLGQGELFF. In DNA form, the CDR3 reads TGCGCCAGCAGCTTGGGACAGGGGGAACTGTTTTTT.

V is TRBV7-6 and J is TRBJ2-5, with TRBD2 matching 13 bases. This CDR3 is 17 amino acids long. The J segment lost 5 bases and the V segment lost 8 bases, leaving 14 bases of the junction unmatched. Germline CDR1 is SGHVS and CDR2 is FNYEAQ. The chain's CDR3 is CASGIVLAGGPGETQYF. CDR3 DNA: TGTGCCAGCGGAATTGTACTAGCGGGAGGGCCTGGGGAGACCCAGTACTTC.

This chain joins TRBV28 and TRBJ2-7, with 9 nucleotides matching TRBD2. Unmatched junction bases numbered 11, after V lost 7 bases and J lost 7 bases. The germline V gene encodes CDR1 MDHEN and CDR2 SYDVKM. The CDR3 extends over 14 amino acids. The CDR3 sequence: CASIRAGGRKEQYF. The CDR3 DNA is TGTGCCAGCATAAGGGCGGGAGGGCGAAAAGAGCAGTACTTC.

The chain links TRBV11-2 to TRBJ1-5; D is undetermined. Germline CDR1 and CDR2: SGHAT and FQNNGV. CDR3 length equals 14 residues. V was cut by 1 base and J by 4 bases, with 8 bases left in between. CDR3 DNA: TGTGCCAGCAGCTTAGGCCCGGCTAATCAGCCCCAGCATTTT. It encodes CASSLGPANQPQHF.

CDR3 nucleotides: TGTGCCAGCAGCTTGGAAGGGAAGAGCGTGGAGACCCAGTACTTC. Protein product: CASSLEGKSVETQYF. The chain is built from TRBV5-6 and TRBJ2-5, with D hard to call. This CDR3 region has 15 residues. The germline V gene encodes CDR1 SGHDT and CDR2 YYEEEE. Trimming shortened V by 0 bases and J by 5 bases, and 14 bases separated the two germline ends. Supplemented by reference TRBV5-6 and TRBJ2-5, the full variable domain reads DAGVTQSPTHLIKTRGQQVTLRCSPKSGHDTVSWYQQALGQGPQFIFQYYEEEERQRGNFPDRFSGHQFPNYSSELNVNALLLGDSALYLCASSLEGKSVETQYFGPGTRLLVL.

V is TRBV6-5 and J is TRBJ1-1; D gene uncertain. Deletions cut 8 bases from V and 8 bases from J, with 15 bases between. Per germline, CDR1 MNHEY and CDR2 SVGAGI. The CDR3 sequence is 12 residues long. CDR3 region: CASSPLGEEAFF. The DNA for the CDR3 is TGTGCCAGCTCACCATTAGGCGAGGAAGCTTTCTTT.

The rearrangement joins TRBV7-9 to TRBJ2-1; D not certain. The germline gives CDR1 SEHNR, CDR2 FQNEAQ (reference sequence). Trimming removed 5 bases from V and 3 bases from J, with 8 bases in between. The CDR3 has 13 residues. Here the CDR3 DNA reads TGTGCCAGCAGCCCCGGAGTCTACAATGAGCAGTTCTTC. Protein sequence: CASSPGVYNEQFF.

This clone has only one observation. The chain has TRBV5-1 and TRBJ2-1; 10 bases align to TRBD2. Germline V gives CDR1 SGHRS, CDR2 YFSETQ. V lost 0 bases and J lost 0; bases outside the gene matches: 9. The CDR3 runs 19 residues. The CDR3 sequence: CASSLVGTSVSSSYNEQFF. DNA of the CDR3: TGCGCCAGCAGCTTGGTGGGGACTAGCGTTTCGAGCTCCTACAATGAGCAGTTCTTC.

The chain links TRBV27 to TRBJ1-4; D not resolved. Germline V CDR1 and CDR2: MNHEY, SMNVEV (reference sequence). V was cut by 1 base and J by 7 bases, with 10 bases left in between. This CDR3 spans 14 amino acids. The CDR3 region has the DNA TGTGCCAGCAGTTTATTCGCAGGCGGTGAAAAACTGTTTTTT. Its translation is CASSLFAGGEKLFF. Based on the CDR3 plus reference TRBV27 and TRBJ1-4, the full variable domain is EAQVTQNPRYLITVTGKKLTVTCSQNMNHEYMSWYRQDPGLGLRQIYYSMNVEVTDKGDVPEGYKVSRKEKRNFPLILESPSPNQTSLYFCASSLFAGGEKLFFGSGTQLSVL.

V and J are TRBV27 and TRBJ1-5; unclear D gene. CDR1 and CDR2 (germline): MNHEY, SMNVEV (reference sequence). The CDR3 runs 12 residues. Trimming left V 3 bases short and J 4 bases short, with 4 bases between. The CDR3 is CASSFLNQPQHF. CDR3 DNA sequence: TGTGCCAGCAGTTTTTTAAATCAGCCCCAGCATTTT.

This chain uses TRBV5-1 with TRBJ2-1, with D unclear. Germline V CDR1 and CDR2: SGHRS, YFSETQ. V lost 2 bases and J 5 bases, leaving 5 bases between the germline ends. The CDR3 is made up of 12 amino acids. CDR3 DNA sequence: TGCGCCAGCAGCTTAATGGACAATGAGCAGTTCTTC. Its translation: CASSLMDNEQFF.

This chain connects TRBV6-1 to TRBJ2-1, with 9 bases matching TRBD1. The CDR3 covers 15 residues. Germline CDR1 MNHNS, CDR2 SASEGT. Germline trimming cut 7 bases from V and 8 bases from J; bases unmatched to any gene: 12. CDR3 sequence reads: CASNPGTGRRHEQFF. CDR3 DNA: TGTGCCAGCAACCCCGGGACAGGGAGGCGGCATGAGCAGTTCTTC.

The CDR3 reads CASSDRGPTYEQYF. CDR3 DNA sequence: TGTGCCAGCAGCGACAGGGGGCCAACCTACGAGCAGTACTTC. The gene calls are TRBV13 and TRBJ2-7; 10 bases match TRBD1. The CDR3 runs 14 residues. Germline-derived CDR1 and CDR2 are PRHDT and FYEKMQ (reference sequence). The V gene end was trimmed by 5 bases and the J gene end by 2 bases; junction bases not matched to a gene: 3.

The chain employs TRBV6-5 and TRBJ1-3, with D possibly being TRBD1 (5 bases). Trimming left V 6 bases short and J 0 bases short, with 12 bases between. Germline lookup yields CDR1 MNHEY and CDR2 SVGAGI. The CDR3 runs 15 residues. The CDR3 nucleotides are TGTGCCAGCAGCCCGGGACGCCTCTCTGGAAACACCATATATTTT. This translates into CASSPGRLSGNTIYF.

The CDR3 nucleotides read TGCAGCGTTGAAGAGGTTGACACCGGGGAGCTGTTTTTT. It is translated as CSVEEVDTGELFF. The rearrangement uses TRBV29-1 and TRBJ2-2; D is unclear. The V gene lost 0 bases and the J gene lost 3 bases, with 5 bases spanning the gap. The CDR3 sequence is 13 residues long. Germline CDR1 and CDR2: SQVTM and ANQGSEA.

The chain couples TRBV5-1 to TRBJ2-7; D tentatively reads TRBD1 or TRBD2 (6 bases each). The CDR3 is 13 residues long. V lost 5 bases and J lost 4, with 13 bases in between. The germline CDR1 and CDR2 sequences are SGHRS and YFSETQ. CDR3 in DNA: TGCGCCAGCAGATACAGGGACTCTTACGAGCAGTACTTC. This translates into CASRYRDSYEQYF.